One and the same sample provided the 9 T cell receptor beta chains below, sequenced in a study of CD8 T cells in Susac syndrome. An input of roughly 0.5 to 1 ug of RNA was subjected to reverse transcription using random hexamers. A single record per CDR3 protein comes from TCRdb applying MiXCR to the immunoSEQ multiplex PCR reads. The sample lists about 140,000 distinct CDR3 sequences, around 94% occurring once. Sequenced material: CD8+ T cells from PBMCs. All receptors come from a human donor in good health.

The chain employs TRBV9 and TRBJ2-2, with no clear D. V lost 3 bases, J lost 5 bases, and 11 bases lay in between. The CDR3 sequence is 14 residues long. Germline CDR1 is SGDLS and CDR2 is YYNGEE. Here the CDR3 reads CASSEELGTGELFF. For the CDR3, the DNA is TGTGCCAGCAGCGAGGAATTGGGGACCGGGGAGCTGTTTTTT.

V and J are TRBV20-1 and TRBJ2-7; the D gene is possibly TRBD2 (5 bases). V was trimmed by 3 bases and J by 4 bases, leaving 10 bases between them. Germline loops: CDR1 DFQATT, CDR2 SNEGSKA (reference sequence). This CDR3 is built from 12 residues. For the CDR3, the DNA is TGCAGTGCTAGTCCTACGGGGTACGAGCAGTACTTC. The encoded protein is CSASPTGYEQYF.

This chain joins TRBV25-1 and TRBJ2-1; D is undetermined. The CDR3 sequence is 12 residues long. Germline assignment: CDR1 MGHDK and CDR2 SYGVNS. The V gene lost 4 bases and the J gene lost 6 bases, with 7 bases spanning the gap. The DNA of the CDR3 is TGTGCCAGCAGTGTGGCAGTCAATGAGCAGTTCTTC. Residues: CASSVAVNEQFF.

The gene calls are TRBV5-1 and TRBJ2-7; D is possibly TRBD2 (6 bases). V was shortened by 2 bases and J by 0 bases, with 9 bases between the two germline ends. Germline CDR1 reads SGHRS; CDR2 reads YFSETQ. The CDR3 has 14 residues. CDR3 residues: CASSFSGPSYEQYF. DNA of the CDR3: TGCGCCAGCAGCTTTAGCGGACCCTCCTACGAGCAGTACTTC.

The CDR3 DNA follows: TGCAGTGCTAGAGAGGGAGAAGCTTTCTTT. The encoded protein is CSAREGEAFF. The gene calls are TRBV20-1 and TRBJ1-1; D gene unclear. V lost 0 bases and J 8 bases, leaving 4 bases between the germline ends. Germline V CDR1 and CDR2: DFQATT, SNEGSKA (reference sequence). CDR3 length: 10 residues.

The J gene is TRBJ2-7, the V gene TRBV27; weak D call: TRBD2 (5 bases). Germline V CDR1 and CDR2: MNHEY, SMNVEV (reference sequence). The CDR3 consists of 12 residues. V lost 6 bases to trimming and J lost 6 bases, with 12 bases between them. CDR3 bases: TGTGCCAGCAGGACTACTAGATTCGAGCAGTACTTC. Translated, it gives CASRTTRFEQYF.

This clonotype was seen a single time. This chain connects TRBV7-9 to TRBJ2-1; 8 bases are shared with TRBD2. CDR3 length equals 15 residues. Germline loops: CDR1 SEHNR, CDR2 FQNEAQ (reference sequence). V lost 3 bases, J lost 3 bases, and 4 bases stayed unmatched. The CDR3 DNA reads TGTGCCAGCAGCTTTCGGGAGGGTGGCTACAATGAGCAGTTCTTC. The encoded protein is CASSFREGGYNEQFF.

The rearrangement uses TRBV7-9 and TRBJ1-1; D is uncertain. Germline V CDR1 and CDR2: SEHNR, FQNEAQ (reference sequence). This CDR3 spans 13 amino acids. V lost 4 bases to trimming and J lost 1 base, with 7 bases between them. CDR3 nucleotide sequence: TGTGCCAGCAGCTCAACAGAGAACACTGAAGCTTTCTTT. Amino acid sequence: CASSSTENTEAFF.

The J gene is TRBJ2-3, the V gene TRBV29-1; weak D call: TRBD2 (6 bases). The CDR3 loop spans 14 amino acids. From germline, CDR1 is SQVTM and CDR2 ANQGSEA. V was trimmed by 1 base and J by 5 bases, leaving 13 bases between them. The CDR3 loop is CSVEAGVRGDTQYF. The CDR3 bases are TGCAGCGTTGAAGCGGGAGTGAGGGGAGATACGCAGTATTTT.